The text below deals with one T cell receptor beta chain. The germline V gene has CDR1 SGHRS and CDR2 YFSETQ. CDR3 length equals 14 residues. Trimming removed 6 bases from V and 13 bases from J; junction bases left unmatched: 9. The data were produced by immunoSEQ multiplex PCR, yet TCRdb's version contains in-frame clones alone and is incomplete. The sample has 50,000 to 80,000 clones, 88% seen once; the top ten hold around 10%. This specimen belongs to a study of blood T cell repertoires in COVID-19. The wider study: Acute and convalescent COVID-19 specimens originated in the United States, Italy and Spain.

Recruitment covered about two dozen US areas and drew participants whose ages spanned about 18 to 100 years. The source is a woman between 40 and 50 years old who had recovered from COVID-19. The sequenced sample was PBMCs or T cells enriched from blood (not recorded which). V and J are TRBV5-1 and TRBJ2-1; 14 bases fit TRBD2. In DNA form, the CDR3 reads TGCGCCAGCACCCTGACTAGCGGGGGGGTCCGTCAGTTCTTC. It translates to CASTLTSGGVRQFF.